These 13 T cell receptor beta chains originate from one sample sequenced in a study of cytomegalovirus exposure and HLA in healthy donors. In the PCR, 60 Vbeta and 13 Jbeta primers were used. The assay was immunoSEQ multiplex PCR, and TCRdb's table has in-frame clones only and misses some. The sample lists some 150,000 clones, around 80% seen once, with 1.2% in the top ten. The sequencing input was PBMCs. Source of these receptors: a female donor in good health and CMV-seronegative.

The V and J genes are TRBV27 and TRBJ2-5; 8 bases agree with TRBD2. The CDR3 is made up of 18 amino acids. Trimming took 2 bases from V and 0 from J; bases not matched to a gene: 11. Germline lookup yields CDR1 MNHEY and CDR2 SMNVEV (reference sequence). The CDR3 here is CASSLAPGSGTYQETQYF. In DNA form, the CDR3 reads TGTGCCAGCAGTTTAGCCCCGGGTAGCGGGACGTACCAAGAGACCCAGTACTTC.

The chain carries TRBV28 and TRBJ2-7, with 10 bases aligning to TRBD2. The CDR3 consists of 19 residues. CDR1 and CDR2 (germline): MDHEN, SYDVKM. J was trimmed by 3 bases and V by 6 bases; bases with no gene match: 20. The CDR3 sequence is CASSPPGQGLAGAHYEQYF. The CDR3 nucleotides are TGTGCCAGCAGCCCCCCGGGGCAGGGGCTAGCGGGGGCTCACTACGAGCAGTACTTC.

The rearrangement uses TRBV6-1 and TRBJ2-5; the D gene is possibly TRBD1 (6 bases). Gene TRBJ2-7 matches the end of the DNA better, so the J call may be wrong. The germline V gene has CDR1 MNHNS and CDR2 SASEGT. The CDR3 spans 14 residues. CDR3 protein: CASSKSGTFYEQYF. CDR3 DNA: TGTGCCAGCAGTAAGTCCGGGACATTCTACGAGCAGTACTTC.

The chain links TRBV7-3 to TRBJ2-3; 10 positions agree with TRBD2. Germline CDR1 SGHTA, CDR2 FQGTGA. The V gene end was trimmed by 4 bases and the J gene end by 1 base; junction bases not matched to a gene: 5. There are 16 residues in the CDR3. The CDR3 here is CASSSGGTSGTDTQYF. As DNA, the CDR3 is TGTGCCAGCAGCTCCGGAGGGACTAGCGGCACAGATACGCAGTATTTT.

The chain uses TRBV6-5 and TRBJ1-5; D gene unclear. CDR1 and CDR2 (germline): MNHEY, SVGAGI. The V and J ends lost 6 bases and 2 bases respectively, with 8 bases between them. This CDR3 spans 13 amino acids. The CDR3, as DNA: TGTGCCAGCAGGCCCCCAGGCAATCAGCCCCAGCATTTT. Translated, it gives CASRPPGNQPQHF.

The chain couples TRBV6-1 to TRBJ2-7; 8 bases agree with TRBD1. Germline CDR1 and CDR2: MNHNS and SASEGT. The CDR3 sequence is 15 residues long. V was clipped by 5 bases and J by 1 base; unmatched bases: 7. The CDR3 protein is CASSPDTGGSYEQYF. CDR3 nucleotide sequence: TGTGCCAGCAGTCCTGATACAGGGGGATCCTACGAGCAGTACTTC.

This chain uses TRBV7-9 with TRBJ1-2; 8 bases align to TRBD1. Germline V gene lookup returns CDR1 SEHNR and CDR2 FQNEAQ (reference sequence). This CDR3 has 13 residues. V trimming: 4 bases; J trimming: 8 bases; junction bases outside the gene matches: 6. CDR3 coding DNA: TGTGCCAGCAGCTCCGGACAGGGAGGCGGCTACACCTTC. Translated, it gives CASSSGQGGGYTF.

The chain is built from TRBV6-6 and TRBJ2-1; D is possibly TRBD2 (6 bases). Trimming took 6 bases from V and 0 from J, leaving 15 bases between them. The CDR3 runs 16 residues. Per germline, CDR1 MNHNY and CDR2 SVGAGI (reference sequence). In DNA, the CDR3 is TGTGCCAGCAGAGACCAGCGGGCGAGCTCCTACAATGAGCAGTTCTTC. Protein sequence: CASRDQRASSYNEQFF.

CDR3 residues: CASRLMNTEAFF. The CDR3, as DNA: TGTGCCAGCAGACTAATGAACACTGAAGCTTTCTTT. The chain recombines TRBV11-2 with TRBJ1-1; D unresolved. The CDR3 is 12 residues long. With 6 bases removed from V and 0 bases from J, the gap between germline ends came to 5 bases. Germline values: CDR1 SGHAT, CDR2 FQNNGV.

This chain links TRBV14 with TRBJ2-2; 14 bases agree with TRBD2. The V gene's germline CDR1 is SGHDN and CDR2 FVKESK. J lost 3 bases, V lost 6 bases, and 6 bases had no gene match. The CDR3 is made up of 17 amino acids. The CDR3: CASSPGLAGGHTGELFF. DNA of the CDR3: TGTGCCAGCAGTCCTGGACTAGCGGGGGGTCACACCGGGGAGCTGTTTTTT.

By its share, this clone is medium-sized. The chain couples TRBV25-1 to TRBJ1-1; 10 bases map to TRBD1. The CDR3 has 17 residues. J gave up 5 bases and V 7 bases, and 16 bases lay outside the gene matches. The germline gives CDR1 MGHDK, CDR2 SYGVNS. CDR3 amino acids: CASTPGTGEGSWTEAFF. In DNA form, the CDR3 reads TGTGCCAGCACCCCCGGGACAGGGGAGGGGTCGTGGACTGAAGCTTTCTTT.

The chain uses TRBV6-6 and TRBJ1-1, with 9 bases that match TRBD1. J gave up 4 bases and V 5 bases, and 11 bases lay outside the gene matches. CDR1 is MNHNY, CDR2 SVGAGI, per germline (reference sequence). This CDR3 has 16 residues. Written as DNA, the CDR3 is TGTGCCAGCAGTCCGCGGACAGGGGAGTCTTCCACTGAAGCTTTCTTT. Its protein is CASSPRTGESSTEAFF.

This chain uses TRBV14 with TRBJ2-1, with D perhaps matching TRBD2 (5 bases). Deletions cut 0 bases from V and 7 bases from J, with 13 bases between. Germline CDR1 and CDR2: SGHDN and FVKESK. The CDR3 runs 15 residues. CDR3 DNA: TGTGCCAGCAGCCAAGATTGGCGAGCGGCTAATGAGCAGTTCTTC. This codes for CASSQDWRAANEQFF.